The 26 T cell receptor beta chains below were found in one sample sequenced in a study of blood T cell repertoires in COVID-19 (TCRdb year 2020). Libraries were prepared through the immunoSEQ multiplex PCR assay. Drawn from immuneACCESS, this table holds only the in-frame rearrangements with V and J called that TCRdb kept. Clones are partly lost; checked studies trace under half to an unresolved V gene and leave the rest unexplained. The sample table contains 150,000 to 180,000 clones; only one count was recorded for around 80% of them. Clones ranked in the top ten supply around 7.9% of the sample. The sequenced material came from PBMCs or T cells enriched from blood (not recorded which). These receptors were taken from a man in his fifties or sixties who had recovered from COVID-19.

The CDR3 region is CASSPSRGLGTEAFF. The CDR3 coding sequence is TGTGCCAGCAGCCCTTCCAGGGGGCTGGGCACTGAAGCTTTCTTT. V is TRBV7-6 and J is TRBJ1-1; 8 nucleotides agree with TRBD1. J lost 4 bases, V lost 5 bases, and 9 bases had no gene match. The CDR3 consists of 15 residues. The germline V gene encodes CDR1 SGHVS and CDR2 FNYEAQ. Variable domain in full (rest from reference TRBV7-6 and TRBJ1-1): GAGVSQSPRYKVTKRGQDVALRCDPISGHVSLYWYRQALGQGPEFLTYFNYEAQQDKSGLPNDRFSAERPEGSISTLTIQRTEQRDSAMYRCASSPSRGLGTEAFFGQGTRLTVV.

The chain uses TRBV29-1 and TRBJ2-3; tentative D call: TRBD2 (5 bases). V lost 4 bases to trimming and J lost 3 bases, with 23 bases between them. Germline V gene sequence: CDR1 SQVTM, CDR2 ANQGSEA. The CDR3 is 17 residues long. The CDR3: CSVGGFITRAATDTQYF. The CDR3 nucleotides read TGCAGCGTTGGAGGCTTTATTACTAGGGCGGCAACAGATACGCAGTATTTT.

V is TRBV7-2 and J is TRBJ1-5; possibly TRBD1 for D (6 bases). This CDR3 contains 15 residues. Per germline, CDR1 SGHTA and CDR2 FQGNSA. V gave up 2 bases and J gave up 4 bases, with 12 bases separating them. The CDR3 is CASSLMVDRNQPQHF. The DNA for the CDR3 is TGTGCCAGCAGCTTAATGGTCGACAGGAATCAGCCCCAGCATTTT.

This chain links TRBV6-4 with TRBJ1-2; D is possibly TRBD1 (5 bases). Deletions cut 5 bases from V and 4 bases from J, with 8 bases between. Germline CDR1 is MRHNA and CDR2 is SNTAGT. This CDR3 is 12 amino acids long. CDR3 amino acids: CASSRGGYGYTF. Written as DNA, the CDR3 is TGTGCCAGCAGTCGGGGGGGCTATGGCTACACCTTC.

The chain carries TRBV18 and TRBJ1-3; TRBD1 aligns across 10 bases. From germline, CDR1 is KGHSH and CDR2 LQKENI. CDR3 length: 16 residues. Trimming at V came to 5 bases and at J to 1 base, leaving 5 bases not matched to a gene. CDR3 in DNA: TGTGCCAGCTCATCTTTGGACAGGGGGTCTGGAAACACCATATATTTT. Its translation: CASSSLDRGSGNTIYF.

This clone showed up just once. The CDR3 sequence: CASSLELLAQETQYF. As DNA, the CDR3 is TGCGCCAGCAGCTTGGAATTACTAGCTCAAGAGACCCAGTACTTC. This sequence joins TRBV5-1 and TRBJ2-5; perhaps TRBD2 as D (6 bases). This CDR3 has 15 residues. The germline V and J ends were trimmed by 0 bases and 2 bases, with 11 bases remaining between them. Germline lookup yields CDR1 SGHRS and CDR2 YFSETQ. The full variable domain, its missing parts supplied by reference TRBV5-1 and TRBJ2-5, is KAGVTQTPRYLIKTRGQQVTLSCSPISGHRSVSWYQQTPGQGLQFLFEYFSETQRNKGNFPGRFSGRQFSNSRSEMNVSTLELGDSALYLCASSLELLAQETQYFGPGTRLLVL.

V is TRBV19 and J is TRBJ1-6, with 10 nucleotides matching TRBD1. The ends lost 6 bases at V and 8 bases at J; junction bases unmatched: 7. Looked up from germline, CDR1 is LNHDA and CDR2 is SQIVND (reference sequence). The CDR3 is 15 residues long. The CDR3 spells CASRRRGTGDSPLHF. In DNA form, the CDR3 reads TGTGCCAGTAGGCGGAGGGGGACAGGGGATTCACCCCTCCACTTT.

This clone is a singleton in its sample. The rearrangement links TRBV5-6 to TRBJ2-1, with D tentatively TRBD1 (5 bases). Looked up from germline, CDR1 is SGHDT and CDR2 is YYEEEE. This CDR3 is 16 amino acids long. Trimming took off 0 bases at V and 7 bases at J, with 17 bases between the two ends. The CDR3 reads CASSLDGRARLNEQFF. The CDR3 nucleotides read TGTGCCAGCAGCTTGGATGGCAGGGCCAGGTTAAATGAGCAGTTCTTC.

The V and J genes are TRBV25-1 and TRBJ1-4; TRBD1 agrees at 9 bases. J gave up 6 bases and V 2 bases, and 4 bases lay outside the gene matches. Germline V gene lookup returns CDR1 MGHDK and CDR2 SYGVNS. The CDR3 is 15 residues long. The CDR3: CASSERDRDHEKLFF. The CDR3 DNA reads TGTGCCAGCAGTGAACGGGACAGGGACCATGAAAAACTGTTTTTT.

The V and J genes are TRBV5-1 and TRBJ1-2; D gene ambiguous. Germline assignment: CDR1 SGHRS and CDR2 YFSETQ. The CDR3 is 15 residues long. Trimming stripped 4 bases from V and 8 bases from J, with 21 bases between. The DNA for the CDR3 is TGCGCCAGCAGCCCCTACGGCCGGCCTGAGGGAGGCTACACCTTC. Encoded protein: CASSPYGRPEGGYTF.

This clone showed up just once. V and J are TRBV10-3 and TRBJ1-4; D uncertain. CDR1 and CDR2 from the germline V gene are ENHRY and SYGVKD. The germline V and J ends were trimmed by 2 bases and 7 bases, with 11 bases remaining between them. The CDR3 consists of 14 residues. CDR3 in amino acids: CAISEGQVGEKLFF. The CDR3 nucleotides read TGTGCCATCAGTGAGGGTCAGGTTGGTGAAAAACTGTTTTTT.

J is TRBJ1-3 and V is TRBV6-5; possible D gene TRBD1, 5 bases. Trimming pared 0 bases from V and 2 bases from J, leaving 11 bases between. The germline CDR1 and CDR2 sequences are MNHEY and SVGAGI. The CDR3 covers 16 residues. The CDR3 is CASSYSMGGAGNTIYF. CDR3 nucleotide sequence: TGTGCCAGCAGTTACTCGATGGGGGGAGCTGGAAACACCATATATTTT.

The chain links TRBV3-1 (or the pseudogene TRBV3-2) to TRBJ1-2; 7 bases align to TRBD1. CDR1 LGHDT and CDR2 YNNKEL come from the germline V gene (reference sequence). The CDR3 consists of 15 residues. V trimming: 4 bases; J trimming: 2 bases; junction bases outside the gene matches: 7. CDR3: CASSPSGGGNYGYTF. The DNA for the CDR3 is TGTGCCAGCAGCCCATCCGGAGGGGGCAACTATGGCTACACCTTC.

The rearrangement uses TRBV3-1 (or the pseudogene TRBV3-2) and TRBJ2-7, with 8 bases that match TRBD2. This CDR3 contains 15 residues. V gave up 2 bases and J gave up 3 bases; unmatched junction bases: 6. Germline V gene sequence: CDR1 LGHDT, CDR2 YNNKEL (reference sequence). The CDR3 reads CASSQPGTRGYEQYF. CDR3 DNA sequence: TGTGCCAGCAGCCAACCCGGGACTAGGGGCTACGAGCAGTACTTC.

The chain joins TRBV27 to TRBJ2-5; tentatively, D is TRBD1 (5 bases). The length of the CDR3 is 14 residues. The V end was cut by 7 bases, the J end by 2 bases, with 14 bases between. Looked up from germline, CDR1 is MNHEY and CDR2 is SMNVEV (reference sequence). CDR3 nucleotides: TGTGCCAGCAAAACCGCTGGGGCACAAGAGACCCAGTACTTC. Protein sequence: CASKTAGAQETQYF.

The chain combines TRBV7-3 with TRBJ1-1, with D maybe TRBD1 (5 bases). Trimming removed 0 bases at V and 3 bases at J, with 11 bases between. Per germline, CDR1 SGHTA and CDR2 FQGTGA. The CDR3 sequence is 15 residues long. The CDR3 loop is CASSLTGVGDTEAFF. The CDR3 nucleotides are TGTGCCAGCAGCTTAACAGGGGTTGGGGACACTGAAGCTTTCTTT.

The chain uses TRBV3-1 (or the pseudogene TRBV3-2) and TRBJ2-1; 9 bases fit TRBD2. With V trimmed by 4 bases and J by 9 bases, 10 bases remained unmatched. The CDR3 runs 15 residues. The V gene's germline CDR1 is LGHDT and CDR2 YNNKEL (reference sequence). This CDR3 is CASSLVGTSSTEQFF. CDR3 in DNA: TGTGCCAGCAGCCTCGTTGGGACTAGCTCCACTGAGCAGTTCTTC.

This clone showed up just once. The chain uses TRBV10-3 and TRBJ2-3; 8 nucleotides agree with TRBD2. The CDR3 has 18 residues. Germline CDR1 ENHRY, CDR2 SYGVKD. V dropped 4 bases and J dropped 0; count of bases not matched to a gene: 12. The CDR3 DNA is TGTGCCATCAGTGGGAGGGTGAGCGGGAGACTTAGCACAGATACGCAGTATTTT. The encoded protein is CAISGRVSGRLSTDTQYF.

This chain links TRBV5-1 with TRBJ1-2; no reliable D call. V lost 0 bases to trimming and J lost 2 bases, with 11 bases between them. CDR1 is SGHRS, CDR2 YFSETQ, per germline. CDR3 size: 15 residues. CDR3 loop: CASSLAMAANYGYTF. CDR3 sequence (DNA): TGCGCCAGCAGCTTGGCCATGGCGGCAAACTATGGCTACACCTTC.

This sequence joins TRBV30 and TRBJ1-5; D is possibly TRBD1 (6 bases). The germline CDR1 and CDR2 sequences are GTSNPN and SVGIG (reference sequence). CDR3 length: 14 residues. Trimming removed 3 bases from V and 2 bases from J, with 11 bases in between. CDR3 bases: TGTGCCTGGAGCACCTCAGGGGGCAATCAGCCCCAGCATTTT. Its translation is CAWSTSGGNQPQHF.

This clone was recorded a few times. The rearrangement uses TRBV3-1 (or the pseudogene TRBV3-2) and TRBJ1-2; 7 positions match TRBD1. In germline, CDR1 is LGHDT, CDR2 YNNKEL (reference sequence). V lost 2 bases and J lost 1; bases outside the gene matches: 4. The CDR3 length is 15 residues. The CDR3 region has the DNA TGTGCCAGCAGCCAAACTTCAGGGGGTAACTATGGCTACACCTTC. It encodes CASSQTSGGNYGYTF.

The J gene is TRBJ1-6, the V gene TRBV7-2; TRBD1 matches 12 bases. CDR1 SGHTA and CDR2 FQGNSA come from the germline V gene. The CDR3 is 15 amino acids. V dropped 6 bases and J dropped 7; count of bases not matched to a gene: 4. DNA for the CDR3: TGTGCCAGCAGTCCGGGACAGGGGGCGAATTCACCCCTCCACTTT. Translated, it gives CASSPGQGANSPLHF.

V usage is TRBV14 and J usage is TRBJ1-3, with 7 bases fitting TRBD1. The germline gives CDR1 SGHDN, CDR2 FVKESK. With 5 bases clipped from V and 2 bases from J, the junction kept 3 bases outside the gene matches. The CDR3 consists of 14 residues. This chain's CDR3 is CASSVQGTGNTIYF. CDR3 DNA: TGTGCCAGCAGCGTACAGGGGACTGGAAACACCATATATTTT.

The rearrangement uses TRBV25-1 and TRBJ1-5; maybe TRBD1 (5 bases). Germline values: CDR1 MGHDK, CDR2 SYGVNS. Deletions cut 2 bases from V and 4 bases from J, with 9 bases between. There are 14 residues in the CDR3. CDR3 DNA: TGTGCCAGCAGTGAAACAGGATGGAATCAGCCCCAGCATTTT. It specifies CASSETGWNQPQHF.

The chain carries TRBV18 and TRBJ2-7; maybe TRBD1 (6 bases). V gave up 2 bases and J gave up 2 bases, with 10 bases separating them. Germline-derived CDR1 and CDR2 are KGHSH and LQKENI. The CDR3 spans 14 residues. CDR3 DNA: TGTGCCAGCTCACCAGGGGGCACCCCCTACGAGCAGTACTTC. It translates to CASSPGGTPYEQYF.

This chain links TRBV6-5 with TRBJ2-7; 7 positions match TRBD2. The ends lost 6 bases at V and 0 bases at J; junction bases unmatched: 5. Germline CDR1 reads MNHEY; CDR2 reads SVGAGI. The CDR3 has 14 residues. The CDR3 loop is CASSPGLYSYEQYF. The CDR3 region has the DNA TGTGCCAGCAGCCCGGGACTATACTCCTACGAGCAGTACTTC.